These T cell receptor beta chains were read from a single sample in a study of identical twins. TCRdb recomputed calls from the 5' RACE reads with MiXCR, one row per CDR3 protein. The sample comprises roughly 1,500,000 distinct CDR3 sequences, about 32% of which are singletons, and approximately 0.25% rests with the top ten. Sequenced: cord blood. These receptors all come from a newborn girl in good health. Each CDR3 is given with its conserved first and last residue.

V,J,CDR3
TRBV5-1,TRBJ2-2,CASSLARTNTGELFF
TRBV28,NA,CASSLLPGAGSYNEQYF
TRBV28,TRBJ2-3,CASSFQRRRTDTQYF
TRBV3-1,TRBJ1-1,CASIGTGNTPNTEAFF
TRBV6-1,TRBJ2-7,CASSTLAGGPSSYEQYF
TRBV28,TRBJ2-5,CASITGSALETQYF
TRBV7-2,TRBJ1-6,CASSLGPRGPYSPLHF
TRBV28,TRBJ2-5,CASIGHHQETQYF
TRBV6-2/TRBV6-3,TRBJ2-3,CASSYSIRGADTQYF
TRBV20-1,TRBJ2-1,CSARRSGRAPDEQFF
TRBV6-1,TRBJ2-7,CASSEDRVVYEQYF
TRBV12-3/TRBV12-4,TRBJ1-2,CASSLRTVGFNYGYTF
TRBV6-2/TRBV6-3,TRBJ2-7,CASSYSGAYEQYF
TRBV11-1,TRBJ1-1,CASSPRDGLEKNTEAFF
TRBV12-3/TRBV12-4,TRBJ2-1,CASSFGYLGGFF
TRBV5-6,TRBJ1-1,CASSLRDRVLAFF
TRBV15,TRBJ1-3,CATSRDKGFGNTIYF
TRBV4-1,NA,CASSQRTSGTGSSYNEQYF
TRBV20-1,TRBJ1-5,CSAPKGAGNQPQHF
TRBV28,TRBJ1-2,CASTPPGQVHYGYTF
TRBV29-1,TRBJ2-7,CSVAPGLASYEQYF
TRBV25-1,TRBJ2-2,CASSPLWPATRELFF
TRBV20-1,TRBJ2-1,CSAVPGPSDNEQFF
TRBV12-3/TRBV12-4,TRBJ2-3,CASSSGQISTDTQYF
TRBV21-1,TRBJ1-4,CASSNRRDTNEKLFF